The table lists the clone carrying this T cell receptor beta chain with many counts. The target antigen is unknown. The data belong to a study of regulatory T cells in long-lasting Graves disease. The V gene's germline CDR1 is DFQATT and CDR2 SNEGSKA (reference sequence). This CDR3 comprises 13 residues. V gave up 1 base and J gave up 9 bases, with 15 bases separating them. General study findings and limits: Favored gene segments in persistent disease were TRBV28, TRBJ1-2 and TRBJ2-5. Persistent patients had a count of shared public clonotypes (2,741) that exceeded that of new patients (966). The study examined only peripheral blood, not thyroid tissue.

To make TCR beta libraries, researchers used iRepertoire HTBI primers and Arm-PCR of CDR3 regions. TCRdb re-called the multiplex PCR reads with MiXCR, one entry per CDR3 protein. In the table there are around 460,000 distinct CDR3 sequences, around a fifth of which are singletons. Time point noted: persistent/refractory GD, antithyroid drugs over 5 years with positive TRAb. TCR sequences were obtained from RNA taken from PBMCs. A peripheral blood sample, around 8.6 milliliters in volume, was drawn into EDTA tubes. The TCR sequence derives from a female donor with Graves disease. The chain uses TRBV20-1 and TRBJ2-5; D unresolved. This sample comprised peripheral blood mononuclear cells (PBMCs), obtained when the disease was refractory, from a patient treated with antithyroid drugs. CDR3 nucleotides: TGCAGTGCTAGAGGGTTTAACGGCGTGGCCCAGTACTTC. Translated: CSARGFNGVAQYF.